This TCR beta chain emerged from a study of response to subunit inactivated influenza vaccine (dated by TCRdb to 2017 to 2018). Background for the entire study: Deep quantitative T cell receptor repertoire profiling was used in the study to track responses to a trivalent subunit inactivated influenza vaccine. General conclusions and limits of the study: According to the authors, only a limited number of new T cells may be recruited by each seasonal influenza vaccination.

This clonotype occurred a few times. Its target antigen remains unknown. No clone much larger than this one lies a single base away; base qualities are absent. Libraries were made using RT-PCR. Reads for this sample came from an Illumina HiSeq 2500. Using fastp at Q25 and MiXCR, TCRdb reprocessed the public reads and kept productive beta chains. Every distinct CDR3 protein forms one entry, paired with its most common genes and DNA. This sample is represented by about 570,000 distinct CDR3 sequences; about 11% of them were singletons. 11% of the sample is taken by the ten largest. The germline V end is reduced by 6 bases and the J end by 6 bases; junction bases left unmatched: 9. The CDR3, cysteine through phenylalanine, is 15 amino acids long. Only CDR3 DNA remains: 45 bases, in frame from the first base. The germline V gene yields MNHNS for CDR1 and SASEGT for CDR2. This sample was also put to use in a study of T cells expressing NK-cell markers. From the second report: 5'RACE template switching, by which a universal primer site and unique molecular identifiers were added, was used to make TCR beta cDNA libraries. In sorted CD3+CD56+NKG2C+, CD3+CD56+NKG2C- and CD3+CD56-NKG2C+ T-cell subsets from several donors, TCR beta-chain repertoires were profiled. Seven of the eight sequenced donors were HCMV-seropositive and one was HCMV-seronegative. To restrict sorting to alphabetaTCR-expressing T cells, an anti-gammadeltaTCR antibody was added in several experiments. In over 5 donors, the dominant CD3+CD56+NKG2C+ clonotypes were among the top 10 CD8+ clonotypes and accounted for about 1.0-7.5% of CD8+ T cells. Those dominant clonotypes were again the most abundant among CD3+CD56-NKG2C+ cells in a few donors, at roughly 25-60.1%. Whether the expanded NKG2C-expressing T cell clones were specific for HCMV antigens remained unclear. Randomly selected healthy volunteers, three men and five women, were used as the eight sequenced donors. A commercial ELISA kit detecting HCMV-specific IgG in serum was used to determine HCMV serostatus. Peripheral blood mononuclear cells were isolated from blood by Ficoll density gradient centrifugation. For five to seven donors, bulk peripheral blood T-cell repertoires were also sequenced from unsorted PBMC. cDNA synthesis was primed from the TCR beta constant segment, followed by two successive PCR amplification steps. Illumina HiSeq 2000/2500, MiSeq or NextSeq was used to sequence libraries as 2 x 150 bp reads. MIGEC was used to demultiplex reads and group the reads by UMI, and MiTCR was used to assemble and quantify clonotypes. Only TCR cDNA sequences supported by at least two reads were kept to exclude erroneous sequences. Downstream repertoire analysis used the tcR package, and clonotypes were matched across fractions by CDR3 nucleotide sequence plus V segment. Antigen specificity was annotated against VDJdb with VDJmatch, allowing one amino acid substitution in CDR3.

This clonotype was obtained from a man between 45 and 60 years old who received an inactivated influenza vaccine. Donor details come from another sample of the same person, matched by shared clones. The material was PBMCs from blood, obtained on the day of vaccination. The chain was built from TRBV6-1 and TRBJ2-3, with 10 junctional bases fitting TRBD2. At the DNA level, the sequence is TGTGCCAGCAGCCTAGCGGGGGACCTCAGGGATACGCAGTATTTT. This codes for CASSLAGDLRDTQYF.